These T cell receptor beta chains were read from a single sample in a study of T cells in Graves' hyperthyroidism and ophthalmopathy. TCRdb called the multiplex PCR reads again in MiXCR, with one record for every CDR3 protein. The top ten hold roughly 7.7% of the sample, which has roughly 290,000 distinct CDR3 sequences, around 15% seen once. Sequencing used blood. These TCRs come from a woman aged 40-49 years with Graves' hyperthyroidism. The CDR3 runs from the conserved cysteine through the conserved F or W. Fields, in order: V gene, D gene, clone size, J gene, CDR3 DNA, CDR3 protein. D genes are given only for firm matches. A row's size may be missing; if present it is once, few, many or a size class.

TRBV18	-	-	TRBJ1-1	TGTGTCAGCTCACGCACGGGGGACACTGAAGCTTTCTTT	CVSSRTGDTEAFF
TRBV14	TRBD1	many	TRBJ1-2	TGTGCCAGCAGCATCGTTACAGGGGAAGGAGGCTACACCTTC	CASSIVTGEGGYTF
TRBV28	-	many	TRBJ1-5	TGTGCCAGCAGTTTGGGGGATTATCAGCCCCAGCATTTT	CASSLGDYQPQHF
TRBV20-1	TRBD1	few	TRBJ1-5	TGCAGTGCTCAGGGGGCAGTCAATCAGCCCCAGCATTTT	CSAQGAVNQPQHF
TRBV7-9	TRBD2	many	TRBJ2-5	TGTGCCAGCAGGTCTAGCGGGATATACCAAGAGACCCAGTACTTC	CASRSSGIYQETQYF
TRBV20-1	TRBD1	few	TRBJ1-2	TGCAGTGCTATAGGACAGGGGCGAGGCTATGGCTACACCTTC	CSAIGQGRGYGYTF
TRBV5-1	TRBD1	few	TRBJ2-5	TGCGCCAGCAGCTCAGGGACAGGGGGCGACGGGTACCAAGAGACCCAGTACTTC	CASSSGTGGDGYQETQYF
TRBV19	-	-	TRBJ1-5	TGTGCCAGTACCGCGGGGGTTCCGTCGCCCCAGCATTTT	CASTAGVPSPQHF
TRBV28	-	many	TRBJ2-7	TGTGCCAGCAGTTTCTCCCTTCATTCATCAGGGCACGAGCAGTACTTC	CASSFSLHSSGHEQYF
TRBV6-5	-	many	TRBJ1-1	TGTGCCAGCAGTTACCAGCTAAAGGCTTTCTTT	CASSYQLKAFF
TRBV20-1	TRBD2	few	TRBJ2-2	TGCAGTGCTAGCCCCGCTAGCGGTAACACCGGGGAGCTGTTTTTT	CSASPASGNTGELFF
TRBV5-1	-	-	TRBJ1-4	TGCGCCAGCAGCTTGGGGGCAGGGCGCTCCTCAAATGAAAAACTGTTTTTT	CASSLGAGRSSNEKLFF
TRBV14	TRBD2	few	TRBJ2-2	TGTGCCAGCAGTTGGACTAGCTCGTACACCGGGGAGCTGTTTTTT	CASSWTSSYTGELFF
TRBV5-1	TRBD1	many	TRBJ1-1	TGCGCCAGCAGCTTGTGGCAGGGGGTCACTGAAGCTTTCTTT	CASSLWQGVTEAFF
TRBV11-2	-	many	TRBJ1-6	TGTGCCAGCAGCTTAGAGGGGGTTTATTCACCCCTCCACTTT	CASSLEGVYSPLHF
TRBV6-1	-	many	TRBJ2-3	TGTGCCAGCAGTGATACCTATACGGCAGATACGCAGTATTTT	CASSDTYTADTQYF
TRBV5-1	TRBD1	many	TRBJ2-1	TGCGCCAGCAGCGCTGGACAGGGGGCGGACGAGCAGTTCTTC	CASSAGQGADEQFF
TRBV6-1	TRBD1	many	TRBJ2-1	TGTGCCAGCAGTGAGGACAGGGCGTACAATGAGCAGTTCTTC	CASSEDRAYNEQFF
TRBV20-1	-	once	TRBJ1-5	TGCAGTGCCCGCAGCGATAGCAATCAGCCCCAGCATTTT	CSARSDSNQPQHF
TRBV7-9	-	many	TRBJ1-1	TGTGCCAGCAGCTGGGACAACACTGAAGCTTTCTTT	CASSWDNTEAFF
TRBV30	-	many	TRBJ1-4	TGTGCCTGGAGTGGGAGACCTAATAATGAAAAACTGTTTTTT	CAWSGRPNNEKLFF
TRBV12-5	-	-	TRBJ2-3	TGTGCTAGTGGCATATACAACGCAGATACGCAGTATTTT	CASGIYNADTQYF
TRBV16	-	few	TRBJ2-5	TGCGCCAGCAGACGGGGGATGGAAGAGACCCAGTACTTC	CASRRGMEETQYF
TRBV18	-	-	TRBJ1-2	TGTGCCAGCTCACCAGAAGGGAGTAGGGGCACCTTC	CASSPEGSRGTF
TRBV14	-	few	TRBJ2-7	TGTGCCAGCAGCCAAAGGACTACACCCCCGTACGAGCAGTACTTC	CASSQRTTPPYEQYF
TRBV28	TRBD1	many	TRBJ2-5	TGTGCCAGCAGCCCTTTTCGGGACAGAGAAGAGACCCAGTACTTC	CASSPFRDREETQYF
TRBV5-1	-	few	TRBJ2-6	TGCGCCAGCAAACCGATTAATGAAGCCTCTGGGGCCAACGTCCTGACTTTC	CASKPINEASGANVLTF
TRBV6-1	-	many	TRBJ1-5	TGTGCCAGCAGTCTACAGCTTAGCAATCAGCCCCAGCATTTT	CASSLQLSNQPQHF
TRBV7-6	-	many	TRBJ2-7	TGTGCCAGCAGCTTAATGGGACAAGGGCGCGAGCAGTACTTC	CASSLMGQGREQYF
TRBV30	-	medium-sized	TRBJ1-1	TGTGCCTGGAGTATAGGGGATAGGGCTGAAGCTTTCTTT	CAWSIGDRAEAFF
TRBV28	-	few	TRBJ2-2	TGTGCCAGCAGTGGGCAGCCAATTACGAACACCGGGGAGCTGTTTTTT	CASSGQPITNTGELFF
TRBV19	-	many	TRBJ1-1	TGTGCCAGTAGGAGCAGGGAAGGAACTGAAGCTTTCTTT	CASRSREGTEAFF
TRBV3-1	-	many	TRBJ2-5	TGTGCCAGCAAATACCAGGGATACCAAGAGACCCAGTACTTC	CASKYQGYQETQYF
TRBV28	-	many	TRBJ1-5	TGTGCCAGCAGGCCGACCGGGATCCCGTATAGCAATCAGCCCCAGCATTTT	CASRPTGIPYSNQPQHF
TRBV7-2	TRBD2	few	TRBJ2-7	TGTGCCAGCAGCGCATTAGCGGGAGGGCTTCTCTACGAGCAGTACTTC	CASSALAGGLLYEQYF
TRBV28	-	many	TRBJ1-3	TGTGCCAGCAGTTTAACAGGGCGGGGAAACACCATATATTTT	CASSLTGRGNTIYF
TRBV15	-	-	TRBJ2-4	TGTGCCACCAGCAGAGACCGGGAACCACGCCTAGCCAAAAACATTCAGTACTTC	CATSRDREPRLAKNIQYF
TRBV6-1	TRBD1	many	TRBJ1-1	TGTGCCAGCACCACGACAGGGATGAACACTGAAGCTTTCTTT	CASTTTGMNTEAFF
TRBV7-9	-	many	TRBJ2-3	TGTGCCAGCACCCAGGGGGGGAGCACAGATACGCAGTATTTT	CASTQGGSTDTQYF
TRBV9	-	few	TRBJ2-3	TGTGCCAGCAGCGCGGCCGACAGCACAGATACGCAGTATTTT	CASSAADSTDTQYF
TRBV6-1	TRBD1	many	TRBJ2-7	TGTGCCGTCCAGGGGGCACCCTCCTACGAGCAGTACTTC	CAVQGAPSYEQYF
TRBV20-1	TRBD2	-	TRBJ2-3	TGCAGTGCTATATTCCTAGCGGGGAGCACAGATACGCAGTATTTT	CSAIFLAGSTDTQYF
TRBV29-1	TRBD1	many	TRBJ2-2	TGCAGCGTTGAATCCGACAGGGCGGCCGGGGAGCTGTTTTTT	CSVESDRAAGELFF
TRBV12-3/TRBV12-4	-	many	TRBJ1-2	TGTGCCAGCGGGGAAAACAGGGTACGCTACACCTTC	CASGENRVRYTF
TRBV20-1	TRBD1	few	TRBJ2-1	TGCAGTGCTAGAGATCCGGGGACAGGGGTTTTCTTGGATGAGCAGTTCTTC	CSARDPGTGVFLDEQFF
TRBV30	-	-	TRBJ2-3	TGTGCCTGGAGTACAGGACTGATTAGCACAGATACGCAGTATTTT	CAWSTGLISTDTQYF
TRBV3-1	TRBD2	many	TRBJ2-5	TGTGCCAGCAGCCTGGGACTAGCGGGAGTCGGAGAGACCCAGTACTTC	CASSLGLAGVGETQYF
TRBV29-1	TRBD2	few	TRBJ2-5	TGCAGCGTTGAAGGCGTGACTAGCGCGGGAGAGACCCAGTACTTC	CSVEGVTSAGETQYF
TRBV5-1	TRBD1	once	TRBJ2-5	TGCGCCAGCAGCGGAGGGACAGGGCTGGGGGAGACCCAGTACTTC	CASSGGTGLGETQYF
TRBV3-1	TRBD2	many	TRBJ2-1	TGTGCCAGCAGCCTACTAGCGGGATTCGATGAGCAGTTCTTC	CASSLLAGFDEQFF
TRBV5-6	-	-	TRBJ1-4	TGTGCCAGCAGCGATCAACCGGGACACGGGCTTATCCCTAATGAAAAACTGTTTTTT	CASSDQPGHGLIPNEKLFF
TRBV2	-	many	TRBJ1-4	TGTGCCAGTACACTACGCGGGACGGAACTGTTTTTT	CASTLRGTELFF
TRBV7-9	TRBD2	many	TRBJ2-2	TGTGCCAGCAGCTTAGAGGGACTAGCCGCCGGGGAGCTGTTTTTT	CASSLEGLAAGELFF